This TCR beta chain is drawn from a study of identical twins. This clonotype came up many times. The antigen is not known. Study conclusions and caveats: Twins' surplus sharing was weaker for beta out-of-frame sequences. Findings came from cross-sectional statistics, without long-term follow-up of donors.

Template switching introduced a universal primer site, and the cDNA bore unique molecular identifiers. In TCRdb, the 5' RACE reads were re-called with MiXCR into one record per CDR3 protein. The sample lists 690,000 or so distinct CDR3 sequences, roughly 8% occurring once. Another study also made use of these data, one on yellow fever vaccine responses in identical twins.

The clonotype comes from a woman aged 18 to 35 in good health. The sequenced material came from PBMCs.

The CDR3 is CSVGMNTDTQYF. As DNA, the CDR3 is TGCAGCGTTGGGATGAACACAGATACGCAGTATTTT. V usage is TRBV29-1 and J usage is TRBJ2-3, with D hard to call. V lost 4 bases and J 2 bases, leaving 7 bases between the germline ends. This CDR3 comprises 12 residues. CDR1 and CDR2 (germline): SQVTM, ANQGSEA.